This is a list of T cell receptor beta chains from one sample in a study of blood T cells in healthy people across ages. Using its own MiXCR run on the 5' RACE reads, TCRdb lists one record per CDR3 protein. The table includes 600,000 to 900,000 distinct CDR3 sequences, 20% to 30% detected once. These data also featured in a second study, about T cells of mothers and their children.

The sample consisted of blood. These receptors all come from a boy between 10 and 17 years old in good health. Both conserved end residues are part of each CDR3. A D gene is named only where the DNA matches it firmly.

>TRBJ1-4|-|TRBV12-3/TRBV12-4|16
CASSLISGAGNEKLFF
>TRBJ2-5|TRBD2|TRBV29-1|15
CSVARLAGGLVAQYF
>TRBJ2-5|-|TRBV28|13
CASSFPALQTQYF
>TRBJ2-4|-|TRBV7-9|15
CASMTGDLAKNIQYF
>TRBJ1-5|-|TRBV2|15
CASSGVTGRDQPQHF
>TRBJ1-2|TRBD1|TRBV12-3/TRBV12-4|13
CASSIQGFYGYTF
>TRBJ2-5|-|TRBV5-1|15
CASTREDSYQETQYF
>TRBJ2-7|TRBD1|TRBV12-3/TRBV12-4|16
CASSPTPGQGMEEQYF
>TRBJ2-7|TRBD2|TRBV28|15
CASSLFRGGAYEQYF
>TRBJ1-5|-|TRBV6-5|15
CASSLVAGGHQPQHF
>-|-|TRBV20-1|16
CSAPSGWGYTGNEQYF
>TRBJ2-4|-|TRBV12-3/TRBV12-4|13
CASSSAGLDIQYF
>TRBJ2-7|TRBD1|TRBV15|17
CATSLQLQGAGSYEQYF
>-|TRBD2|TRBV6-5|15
CASRLSGGLSYGQYF
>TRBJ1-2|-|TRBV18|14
CASSPQEENYGYTF
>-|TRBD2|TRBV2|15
CASSRSERGGNEQFF
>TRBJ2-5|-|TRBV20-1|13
CSAGLSNQETQYF
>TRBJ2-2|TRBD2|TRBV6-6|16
CASSASSGGAIGELFF
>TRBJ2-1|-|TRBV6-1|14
CASSAPGSVNEQFF
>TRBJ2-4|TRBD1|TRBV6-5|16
CASTPRGRGRLNIQYF
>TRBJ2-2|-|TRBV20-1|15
CSASRDARNTGELFF
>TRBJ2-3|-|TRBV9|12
CASSPGTDTQYF
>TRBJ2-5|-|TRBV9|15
CASSVALENRETQYF
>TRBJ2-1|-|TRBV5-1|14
CASSLRTAGDEQFF
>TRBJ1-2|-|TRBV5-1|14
CASSLAVRPYGYTF
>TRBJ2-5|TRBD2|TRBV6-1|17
CASTKSSGLALLETQYF
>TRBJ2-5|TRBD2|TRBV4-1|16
CASSQDKTSGEETQYF
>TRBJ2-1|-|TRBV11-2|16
CASSWKWALPYNEQFF
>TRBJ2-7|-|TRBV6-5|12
CASRGPLYEQYF
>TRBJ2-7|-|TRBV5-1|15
CASSLGGILTYEQYF
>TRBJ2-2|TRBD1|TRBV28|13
CASSFQGAGELFF
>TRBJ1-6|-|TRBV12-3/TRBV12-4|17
CASSAAGTRRRNSPLHF
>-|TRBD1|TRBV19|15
CASMGIGTESYEQYF
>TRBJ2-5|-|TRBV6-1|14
CASSFTEGQETQYF
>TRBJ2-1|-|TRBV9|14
CVSSVRGAHNEQFF
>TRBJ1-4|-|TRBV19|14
CASSRPATNEKLFF
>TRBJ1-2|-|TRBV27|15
CASSSWEGLNYGYTF